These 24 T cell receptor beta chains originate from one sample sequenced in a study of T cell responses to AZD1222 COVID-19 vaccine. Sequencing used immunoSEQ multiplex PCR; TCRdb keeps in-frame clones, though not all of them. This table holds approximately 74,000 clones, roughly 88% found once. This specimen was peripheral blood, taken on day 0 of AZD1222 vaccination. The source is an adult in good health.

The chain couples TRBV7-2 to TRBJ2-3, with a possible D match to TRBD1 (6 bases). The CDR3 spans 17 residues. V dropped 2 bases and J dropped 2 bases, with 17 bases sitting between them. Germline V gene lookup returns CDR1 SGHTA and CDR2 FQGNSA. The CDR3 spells CASSLLQGRRSTDTQYF. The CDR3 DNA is TGTGCCAGCAGCTTATTACAGGGACGGCGGTCCACAGATACGCAGTATTTT. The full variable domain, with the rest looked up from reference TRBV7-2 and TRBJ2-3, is GAGVSQSPSNKVTEKGKDVELRCDPISGHTALYWYRQSLGQGLEFLIYFQGNSAPDKSGLPSDRFSAERTGGSVSTLTIQRTQQEDSAVYLCASSLLQGRRSTDTQYFGPGTRLTVL.

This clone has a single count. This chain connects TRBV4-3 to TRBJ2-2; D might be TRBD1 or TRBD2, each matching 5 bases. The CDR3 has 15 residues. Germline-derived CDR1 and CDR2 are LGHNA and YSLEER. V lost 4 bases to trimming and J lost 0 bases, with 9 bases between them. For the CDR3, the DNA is TGCGCCAGCAGCCCGACGGGACCGAACACCGGGGAGCTGTTTTTT. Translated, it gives CASSPTGPNTGELFF.

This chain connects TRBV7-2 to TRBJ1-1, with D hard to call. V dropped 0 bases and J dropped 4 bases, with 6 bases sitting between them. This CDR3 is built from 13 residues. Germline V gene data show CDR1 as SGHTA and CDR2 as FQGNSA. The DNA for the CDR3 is TGTGCCAGCAGCTTAGCTAAAAGCACTGAAGCTTTCTTT. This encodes CASSLAKSTEAFF.

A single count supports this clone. The CDR3 loop reads CASSQGQGLDTEAFF. Here the CDR3 DNA reads TGTGCCAGCAGCCAAGGTCAAGGGCTGGACACTGAAGCTTTCTTT. V and J are TRBV3-1 (or the pseudogene TRBV3-2) and TRBJ1-1; D remains unclear. CDR3 length: 15 amino acids. Trimming stripped 1 base from V and 3 bases from J, with 12 bases between. From germline, CDR1 is LGHDT and CDR2 YNNKEL (reference sequence).

CDR3 in amino acids: CASSLSLGPNEQFF. The CDR3 DNA follows: TGTGCCAGCAGTTTGAGTCTCGGTCCCAATGAGCAGTTCTTC. The chain couples TRBV28 to TRBJ2-1; D remains unclear. In germline, CDR1 is MDHEN, CDR2 SYDVKM. The CDR3 totals 14 residues. The V end was cut by 3 bases, the J end by 6 bases, with 12 bases between.

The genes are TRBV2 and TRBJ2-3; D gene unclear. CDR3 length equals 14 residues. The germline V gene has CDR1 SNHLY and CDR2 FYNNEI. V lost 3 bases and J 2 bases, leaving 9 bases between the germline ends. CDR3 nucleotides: TGTGCCAGCAGTGACGGCAGGACCACAGATACGCAGTATTTT. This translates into CASSDGRTTDTQYF.

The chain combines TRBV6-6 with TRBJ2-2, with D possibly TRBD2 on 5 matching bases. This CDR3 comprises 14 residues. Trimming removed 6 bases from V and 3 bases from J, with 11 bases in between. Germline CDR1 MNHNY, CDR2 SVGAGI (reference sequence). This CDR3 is CASRPHGDTGELFF. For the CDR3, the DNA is TGTGCCAGCAGGCCCCACGGGGACACCGGGGAGCTGTTTTTT.

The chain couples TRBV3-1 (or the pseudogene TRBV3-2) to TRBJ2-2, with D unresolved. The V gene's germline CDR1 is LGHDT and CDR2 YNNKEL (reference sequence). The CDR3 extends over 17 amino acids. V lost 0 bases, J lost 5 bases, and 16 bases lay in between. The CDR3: CASSQDLRLSVTGELFF. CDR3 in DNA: TGTGCCAGCAGCCAAGATCTTCGCCTCTCGGTGACCGGGGAGCTGTTTTTT.

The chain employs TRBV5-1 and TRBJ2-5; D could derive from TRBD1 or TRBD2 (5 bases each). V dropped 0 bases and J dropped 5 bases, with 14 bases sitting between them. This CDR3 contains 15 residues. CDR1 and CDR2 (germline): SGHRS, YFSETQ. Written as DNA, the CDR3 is TGCGCCAGCAGCTTGGAGGGGCAACCGGGGGAGACCCAGTACTTC. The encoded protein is CASSLEGQPGETQYF.

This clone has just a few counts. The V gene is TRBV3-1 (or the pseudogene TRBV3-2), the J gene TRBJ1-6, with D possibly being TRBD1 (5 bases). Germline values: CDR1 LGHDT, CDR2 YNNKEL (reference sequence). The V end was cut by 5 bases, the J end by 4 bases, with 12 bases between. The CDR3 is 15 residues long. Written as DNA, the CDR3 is TGTGCCAGCAGCAATCGACAGAGTTATAATTCACCCCTCCACTTT. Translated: CASSNRQSYNSPLHF.

This CDR3 reads CASKEGNEQFF. The DNA of the CDR3 is TGTGCCAGCAAGGAGGGTAACGAGCAGTTCTTC. The rearrangement joins TRBV7-9 to TRBJ2-1, with D possibly matching TRBD2 (6 bases). V lost 7 bases and J lost 10, with 11 bases in between. The CDR3 is made up of 11 amino acids. From germline, CDR1 is SEHNR and CDR2 FQNEAQ (reference sequence).

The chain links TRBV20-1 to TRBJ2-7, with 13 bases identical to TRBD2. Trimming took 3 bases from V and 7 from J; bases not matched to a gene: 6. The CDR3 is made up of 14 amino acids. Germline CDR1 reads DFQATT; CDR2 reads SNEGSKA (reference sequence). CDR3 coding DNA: TGCAGTGCTAGTAGGACTAGCGGGGGCTATGAGCAGTACTTC. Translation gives CSASRTSGGYEQYF.

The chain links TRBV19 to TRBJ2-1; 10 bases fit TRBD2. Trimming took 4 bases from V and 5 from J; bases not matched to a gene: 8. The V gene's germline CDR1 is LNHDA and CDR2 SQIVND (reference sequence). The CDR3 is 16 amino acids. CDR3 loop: CASSTWTSGRHNEQFF. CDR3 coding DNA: TGTGCCAGTAGTACTTGGACTAGCGGACGACACAATGAGCAGTTCTTC.

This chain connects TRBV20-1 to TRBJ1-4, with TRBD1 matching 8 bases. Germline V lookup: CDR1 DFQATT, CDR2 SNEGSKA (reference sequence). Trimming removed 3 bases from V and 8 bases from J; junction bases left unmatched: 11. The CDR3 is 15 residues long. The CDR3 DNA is TGCAGTGCTAGTTTATCAGGGGGCATCGGGGAAAAACTGTTTTTT. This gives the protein CSASLSGGIGEKLFF.

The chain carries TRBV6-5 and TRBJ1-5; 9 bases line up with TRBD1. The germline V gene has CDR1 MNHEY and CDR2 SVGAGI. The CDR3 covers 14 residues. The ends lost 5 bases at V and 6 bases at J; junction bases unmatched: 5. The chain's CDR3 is CASSPRQGGQPQHF. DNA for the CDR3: TGTGCCAGCAGTCCTCGACAGGGGGGTCAGCCCCAGCATTTT.

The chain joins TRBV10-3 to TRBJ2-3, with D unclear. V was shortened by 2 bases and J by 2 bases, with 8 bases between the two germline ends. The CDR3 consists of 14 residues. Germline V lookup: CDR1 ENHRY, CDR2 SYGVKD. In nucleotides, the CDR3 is TGTGCCATCAGTGAGGGTCAGGACACAGATACGCAGTATTTT. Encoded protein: CAISEGQDTDTQYF.

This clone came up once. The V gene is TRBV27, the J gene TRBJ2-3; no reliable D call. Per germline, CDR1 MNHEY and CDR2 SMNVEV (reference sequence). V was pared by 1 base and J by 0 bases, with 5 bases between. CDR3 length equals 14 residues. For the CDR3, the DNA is TGTGCCAGCAGTTTATATGGCAGCACAGATACGCAGTATTTT. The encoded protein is CASSLYGSTDTQYF.

The CDR3 nucleotides are TGTGCCAGCAGCTTCCTAGGACGGACCACCGGGGAGCTGTTTTTT. Residues: CASSFLGRTTGELFF. The chain links TRBV5-5 to TRBJ2-2; D remains unclear. CDR1 and CDR2 from the germline V gene are SGHKS and YYEKEE (reference sequence). CDR3 size: 15 residues. V gave up 2 bases and J gave up 4 bases, with 12 bases separating them.

The CDR3 coding sequence is TGTGCCAGCAGTTTCACTAATGAAAAACTGTTTTTT. This codes for CASSFTNEKLFF. J is TRBJ1-4 and V is TRBV27, with no clear D. This CDR3 spans 12 amino acids. Germline assignment: CDR1 MNHEY and CDR2 SMNVEV (reference sequence). Trimming shortened V by 3 bases and J by 2 bases, and 1 base separated the two germline ends.

CDR3 nucleotides: TGTGCCAGCAGTCCTCCCGGGATTTCTAATGAAAAACTGTTTTTT. Encoded protein: CASSPPGISNEKLFF. This chain links TRBV28 with TRBJ1-4; no firm D call. Germline V gene sequence: CDR1 MDHEN, CDR2 SYDVKM. This CDR3 is built from 15 residues. Trimming took 5 bases from V and 3 from J, leaving 13 bases between them.

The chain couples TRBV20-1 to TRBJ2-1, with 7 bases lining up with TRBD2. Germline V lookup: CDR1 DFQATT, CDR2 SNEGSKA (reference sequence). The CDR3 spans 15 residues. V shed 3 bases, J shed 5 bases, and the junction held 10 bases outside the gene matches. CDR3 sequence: CSASPWGGPNNEQFF. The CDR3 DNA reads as TGCAGTGCTAGTCCTTGGGGGGGACCTAACAATGAGCAGTTCTTC.

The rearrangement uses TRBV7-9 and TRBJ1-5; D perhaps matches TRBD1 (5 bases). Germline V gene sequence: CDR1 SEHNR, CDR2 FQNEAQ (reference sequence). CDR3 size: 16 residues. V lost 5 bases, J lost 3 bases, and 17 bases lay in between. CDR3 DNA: TGTGCCAGCAGCCCAGGTCTTGGGGCCAACAATCAGCCCCAGCATTTT. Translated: CASSPGLGANNQPQHF. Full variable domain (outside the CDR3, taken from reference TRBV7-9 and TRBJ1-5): DTGVSQNPRHKITKRGQNVTFRCDPISEHNRLYWYRQTLGQGPEFLTYFQNEAQLEKSRLLSDRFSAERPKGSFSTLEIQRTEQGDSAMYLCASSPGLGANNQPQHFGDGTRLSIL.

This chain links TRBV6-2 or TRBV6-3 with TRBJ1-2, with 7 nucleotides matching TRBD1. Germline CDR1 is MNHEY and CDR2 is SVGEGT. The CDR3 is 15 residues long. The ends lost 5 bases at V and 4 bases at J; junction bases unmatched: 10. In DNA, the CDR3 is TGTGCCAGCAGTGACCACAGGGGATGGGGCTATGGCTACACCTTC. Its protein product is CASSDHRGWGYGYTF.

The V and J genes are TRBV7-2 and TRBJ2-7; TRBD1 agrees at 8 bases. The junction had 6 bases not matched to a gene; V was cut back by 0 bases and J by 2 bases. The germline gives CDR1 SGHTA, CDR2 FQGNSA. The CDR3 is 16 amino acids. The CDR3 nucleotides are TGTGCCAGCAGCTTAGCCAACCGGGACAGGACCTACGAGCAGTACTTC. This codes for CASSLANRDRTYEQYF.